Sequencing of this T cell receptor (beta chain) was carried out in a study of technical replicates of blood from a few donors. Germline trimming cut 4 bases from V and 9 bases from J; bases unmatched to any gene: 5. This CDR3 contains 15 residues. Germline CDR1 is LGHNA and CDR2 is YNFKEQ. Libraries were prepared by immunoSEQ multiplex PCR; TCRdb keeps only in-frame clonotypes and omits some of them. This table holds approximately 81,000 clones, almost 96% found once. Sequenced: T cells isolated from PBMCs. The sequence was obtained from a human donor in good health. The rearrangement links TRBV4-2 to TRBJ2-1, with 14 nucleotides matching TRBD2. The CDR3, as DNA: TGTGCCAGCAGCCGACTAGCGGGAGGGGTTAGTGAGCAGTTCTTC. This gives the protein CASSRLAGGVSEQFF.